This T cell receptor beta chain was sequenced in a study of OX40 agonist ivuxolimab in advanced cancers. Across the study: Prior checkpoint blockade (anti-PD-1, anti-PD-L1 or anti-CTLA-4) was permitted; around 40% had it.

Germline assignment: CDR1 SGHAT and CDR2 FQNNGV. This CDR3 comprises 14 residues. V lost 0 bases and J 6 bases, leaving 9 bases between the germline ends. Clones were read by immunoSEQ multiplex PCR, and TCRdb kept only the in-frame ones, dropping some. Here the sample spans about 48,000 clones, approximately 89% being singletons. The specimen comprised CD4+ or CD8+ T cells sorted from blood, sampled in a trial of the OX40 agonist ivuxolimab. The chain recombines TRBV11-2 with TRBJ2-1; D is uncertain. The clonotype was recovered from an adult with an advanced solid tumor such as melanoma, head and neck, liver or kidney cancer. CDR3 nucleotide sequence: TGTGCCAGCAGCTTAGAGTCTCACGTCAATGAGCAGTTCTTC. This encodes CASSLESHVNEQFF.